This is a list of T cell receptor beta chains from one sample in a study of blood T cell repertoires in COVID-19. TCRdb's copy holds only in-frame clones and misses some; the assay was immunoSEQ multiplex PCR. The sample comprises 150,000 to 200,000 clones, about 88% of which are singletons, and approximately 9% rests with the top ten. Specimen: PBMCs or T cells enriched from blood (not recorded which). These receptors were obtained from a woman aged 18-29 years who had recovered from COVID-19. Both conserved end residues are part of each CDR3. The D gene is left open where the match is weak. Not all rows give a size; the values are once, few, many and, for expanded clones, a class.

TGTGCCAGCAGCCAAGACGGCAGGGTCAATGGCTACACCTTC CASSQDGRVNGYTF NA TRBV4-2 NA TRBJ1-2
TGTGCCAGCAGCCAAGATCGGGAAAAACTGTTTTTT CASSQDREKLFF NA TRBV3-1/TRBV3-2 NA TRBJ1-4
TGTGCCAGCCGGGAGTTAGCGGGGGGAGCCTACAATGAGCAGTTCTTC CASRELAGGAYNEQFF TRBD2 TRBV27 NA TRBJ2-1
TGTGCCAGCACTTTCTCTAGCGGGGACCAAGAGACCCAGTACTTC CASTFSSGDQETQYF TRBD2 TRBV2 NA TRBJ2-5
TGTGCCAGTGGGGACAGTTTATATGTAGGCAATCAGCCCCAGCATTTT CASGDSLYVGNQPQHF TRBD1 TRBV19 NA TRBJ1-5
TGCGCCAGCAGCCCCTCTAGCGGGTCTAATGAGCAGTTCTTC CASSPSSGSNEQFF TRBD2 TRBV5-1 NA TRBJ2-1
TGTGCCAGCAGTCGGAGACGGAACACTGAAGCTTTCTTT CASSRRRNTEAFF NA TRBV7-8 NA TRBJ1-1
TGTGCCATCAGTGGGGACAGCAATGAGCAGTTCTTC CAISGDSNEQFF TRBD1 TRBV10-3 NA TRBJ2-1
TGTGCCAGCAGTTACTCGATTCTAAAAAGCTCCTACGAGCAGTACTTC CASSYSILKSSYEQYF NA TRBV6-5 NA TRBJ2-7
TGCGCCAGCAGCTTGACTTTAGCGGTGAGCTCCTACAATGAGCAGTTCTTC CASSLTLAVSSYNEQFF NA TRBV5-1 few TRBJ2-1
TGTGCCAGCAGTTTATCCCAAGCGACAGCCTATGGCTACACCTTC CASSLSQATAYGYTF NA TRBV28 NA TRBJ1-2
TGTGCCAGCAGCCCGTTTCTCGCGGGGGGTTACGAGCAGTACTTC CASSPFLAGGYEQYF TRBD2 TRBV5-5 NA TRBJ2-7
TGTGCCAGCAGCTTAGAGGCAGGGGCGAATGGCTACACCTTC CASSLEAGANGYTF NA TRBV7-9 NA TRBJ1-2
TGTGCCAGCAGTTTACAGGGGGTTGATGAAAAACTGTTTTTT CASSLQGVDEKLFF TRBD1 TRBV27 once TRBJ1-4
TGTGCCAGTAGTATCTCCGGGACAGGGGTTAGCAACTATGGCTACACCTTC CASSISGTGVSNYGYTF TRBD1 TRBV19 NA TRBJ1-2
TGTGCCAGCAGCTTCGGACAGGGGACAGATACGCAGTATTTT CASSFGQGTDTQYF TRBD1 TRBV5-6 NA TRBJ2-3
TGCGCCAGCAGCCAGGAGACACACAGGGGGGCCTATGGCTACACCTTC CASSQETHRGAYGYTF TRBD1 TRBV4-1 NA TRBJ1-2
TGTGCCAGCAGTTTAGGGGCCGCACAGGGAAACACCATATATTTT CASSLGAAQGNTIYF NA TRBV28 once TRBJ1-3
TGTGCCAGTAGGTGGGACTACGGGGTCGGCGGGGAGCTGTTTTTT CASRWDYGVGGELFF TRBD2 TRBV19 NA TRBJ2-2
TGTGCCAGCAGCAAAGTTGAAGGACAGGGGATAGCCAAAAACATTCAGTACTTC CASSKVEGQGIAKNIQYF NA TRBV21-1 NA TRBJ2-4
TGTGCCAGCAGCCTAACCCCGTTAGATACGCAGTATTTT CASSLTPLDTQYF NA TRBV11-3 NA TRBJ2-3
TGTGCCAGTAGTATCGGAGGGGGCCAACTCTCTGGGGCCAACGTCCTGACTTTC CASSIGGGQLSGANVLTF NA TRBV19 NA TRBJ2-6
TGTGCTAGCAGCTCGACTAGCGGAGTCACGAACACCGGGGAGCTGTTTTTT CASSSTSGVTNTGELFF TRBD2 TRBV7-7 NA TRBJ2-2
TGTGCCAGCAGCTTACGACAGGGTGGGGTCAGTCAGCCCCAGCATTTT CASSLRQGGVSQPQHF TRBD1 TRBV3-1/TRBV3-2 few TRBJ1-5
TGTGCCAGCAGCCAAAAAGAACGAAGAGAGCGGGGGTACTCCTACGAGCAGTACTTC CASSQKERRERGYSYEQYF TRBD2 TRBV3-1/TRBV3-2 NA TRBJ2-7
TGTGCCAGCAGCTTCACTCCCAGGTTCGGCGAGCAGTACTTC CASSFTPRFGEQYF NA TRBV5-4 NA TRBJ2-7
TGTGCCAGCAGCGTTCTCTCCGATACGCAGTATTTT CASSVLSDTQYF NA TRBV9 NA TRBJ2-3
TGCGCCAGCAGTGAACAGGGATCCGGAAACACCATATATTTT CASSEQGSGNTIYF NA TRBV5-1 NA TRBJ1-3
TGTGCCAGCAGCCAACCCGGGGATCCGCTCTCAGGAGGCACCATATATTTT CASSQPGDPLSGGTIYF NA TRBV4-2 NA TRBJ1-3
TGTGCCAGCAGCCAAGAAGAAACCGGGACAGGGAACTACGAGCAGTACTTC CASSQEETGTGNYEQYF TRBD1 TRBV4-2 NA TRBJ2-7
TGTGCCAGCTCAGGAATCAGGGGCACCTTGAGCAATCAGCCCCAGCATTTT CASSGIRGTLSNQPQHF NA TRBV18 NA TRBJ1-5
TGTGCCAGCAGTCCCCACAGGAATGAGCAGTTCTTC CASSPHRNEQFF NA TRBV2 NA TRBJ2-1
TGTGCCAGCAGCGTACAGGGTTTCACTGAAGCTTTCTTT CASSVQGFTEAFF NA TRBV7-9 once TRBJ1-1
TGTGCCAGCAGCTTGACTAGCGGGAGGTACAATGAGCAGTTCTTC CASSLTSGRYNEQFF TRBD2 TRBV5-4 NA TRBJ2-1
TGTGCCAGCAGTGACGATTTTCGGAATGAAAAACTGTTTTTT CASSDDFRNEKLFF NA TRBV6-1 NA TRBJ1-4
TGTGCCAGCTCACTAGAGTCGGGTGGCTACACCTTC CASSLESGGYTF NA TRBV18 NA TRBJ1-2
TGCGCCAGCAGTAGACAGGGGGCGAGCTACGAGCAGTACTTC CASSRQGASYEQYF TRBD1 TRBV10-2 NA TRBJ2-7
TGTGCCAGCAGCGCCAACAACAATGAGCAGTTCTTC CASSANNNEQFF NA TRBV7-9 NA TRBJ2-1
TGTGCCAGAAGACTAGATTGCTACAATGAGCAGTTCTTC CARRLDCYNEQFF NA TRBV19 once TRBJ2-1
TGTGCCAGCAGCTTAGGCCGGGGTTTGGATGGAAACACCATATATTTT CASSLGRGLDGNTIYF NA TRBV7-8 NA TRBJ1-3